This entry features one T cell receptor beta chain sequence. Its specificity is not known. The data stem from a study of T cell responses to AZD1222 COVID-19 vaccine. General study results and limits: Reports indicate that nearly half of spike-specific TCRs are directed at unmutated variant regions. Clonal diversity was possibly underestimated; the donors were predominantly white British and more often female.

Here immunoSEQ multiplex PCR was the method, and the copy in TCRdb shows in-frame clones only, minus some. Of about 150,000 clones listed, about 92% are singletons. Trimming removed 2 bases from V and 0 bases from J, with 16 bases in between. The V gene's germline CDR1 is SGHTA and CDR2 FQGTGA. The CDR3 length is 18 residues. Here the sequenced sample was peripheral blood, taken on day 0 of AZD1222 vaccination. The chain joins TRBV7-3 to TRBJ2-2; D tentatively fits TRBD1 or TRBD2 (5 bases each). The receptor was derived from an adult in good health. The CDR3 DNA reads as TGTGCCAGCAGCTTAGGGGCCCCGGGACCGCCGAACACCGGGGAGCTGTTTTTT. Amino acid sequence: CASSLGAPGPPNTGELFF.